In this sample, the clone carrying this TCR beta chain turned up a few times. As yet, its antigen is unknown. The CDR3 is made up of 17 amino acids. V lost 0 bases to trimming and J lost 2 bases, with 16 bases between them. CDR1 is MGHRA, CDR2 YSYEKL, per germline. The authors reverse transcribed all of the isolated RNA, so sequencing captured expressed TCRB transcripts. Method: immunoSEQ multiplex PCR; TCRdb's copy keeps in-frame clones and lacks some. The sample carries roughly 730,000 clones, around an eighth recorded once. These data belong to a study of beta chain features in type 1 diabetes. General study points: TCRB CDR3s from Type 1 diabetes patients were moderately but significantly shorter in all four CD4+ subsets. Compared to healthy donors, patients appeared to have naive, central memory and Treg TCRB repertoires that were more alike.

Sorting based on CD45RO/CCR7/CD25/CD127/CD95/CD27 separated CD4+ naive, central memory, regulatory and stem cell-like memory cells. The chain links TRBV4-1 to TRBJ1-2; no clear D. Sequenced input: naive CD4+ T cells from blood. This sequence was found in a man younger than 35 with type 1 diabetes. The CDR3 nucleotides read TGCGCCAGCAGCCAAGATAAGGGCGGATGGGAAAACTATGGCTACACCTTC. Translation gives CASSQDKGGWENYGYTF.